The 17 T cell receptor beta chains given below trace back to one sample, sequenced in a study of blood T cell repertoires in COVID-19. Generated by immunoSEQ multiplex PCR, the TCRdb table keeps only in-frame clones and is missing some. The table records 150,000 or so clones, about 81% of them present only once. Sequencing was carried out using peripheral blood. The receptor source for this set is a woman in her 70s with acute or convalescent COVID-19.

The sample holds a few counts of this clone. The chain has TRBV7-2 and TRBJ2-7, with D possibly matching TRBD2 (6 bases). The CDR3 contains 14 residues. V lost 1 base and J lost 7, with 14 bases in between. Looked up from germline, CDR1 is SGHTA and CDR2 is FQGNSA. This chain's CDR3 is CASSLGLANREQYF. The CDR3 DNA sequence: TGTGCCAGCAGCTTAGGCCTAGCGAATAGAGAGCAGTACTTC.

The chain is built from TRBV5-4 and TRBJ1-2; 7 positions match TRBD1. V was pared by 0 bases and J by 3 bases, with 2 bases of the junction left unmatched. This CDR3 comprises 14 residues. CDR1 and CDR2 from the germline V gene are SGHNT and YYREEE (reference sequence). The CDR3 DNA follows: TGTGCCAGCAGCTTGGCCCAGGGGGACTATGGCTACACCTTC. It yields the protein CASSLAQGDYGYTF.

The CDR3 loop is CASSLGQGNGYTF. The CDR3 region has the DNA TGTGCCAGCAGCTTAGGCCAGGGGAATGGCTACACCTTC. The chain links TRBV7-2 to TRBJ1-2, with TRBD1 as a possible D gene (6 bases). The germline gives CDR1 SGHTA, CDR2 FQGNSA. This CDR3 comprises 13 residues. V lost 1 base and J lost 6, with 9 bases in between.

V is TRBV7-8 and J is TRBJ1-5; TRBD1 is a possible D gene (5 bases). The CDR3 length is 14 residues. Trimming left V 5 bases short and J 5 bases short, with 13 bases between. Germline V gene data show CDR1 as SGHVS and CDR2 as FQNEAQ. As DNA, the CDR3 is TGTGCCAGCAGCCCCGGGACTTCTCATCAGCCCCAGCATTTT. Translated: CASSPGTSHQPQHF.

The genes are TRBV27 and TRBJ2-1; TRBD2 matches at 10 bases. Germline V gene sequence: CDR1 MNHEY, CDR2 SMNVEV (reference sequence). The CDR3 runs 14 residues. After removal of 2 bases from V and 8 bases from J, the junction contained 3 bases not matched to a gene. The CDR3 coding sequence is TGTGCCAGCAGTTTAGGGCTAGCGGGGGATGAGCAGTTCTTC. The encoded protein is CASSLGLAGDEQFF.

This chain uses TRBV11-2 with TRBJ2-4, with D unclear. The CDR3 has 13 amino acids. Trimming removed 6 bases from V and 0 bases from J, with 6 bases in between. Per the germline V gene, CDR1 is SGHAT and CDR2 is FQNNGV. The CDR3 coding sequence is TGTGCCAGCAGGAAACTAGCCAAAAACATTCAGTACTTC. Protein: CASRKLAKNIQYF.

V and J are TRBV30 and TRBJ2-5, with 8 bases matching TRBD2. CDR1 and CDR2 (germline): GTSNPN, SVGIG (reference sequence). The CDR3 is 13 amino acids. V shed 5 bases, J shed 3 bases, and the junction held 5 bases outside the gene matches. The CDR3: CAWSPAGEETQYF. CDR3 sequence (DNA): TGTGCCTGGTCCCCAGCGGGAGAAGAGACCCAGTACTTC.

This chain links TRBV27 with TRBJ2-2; D is perhaps TRBD1 (5 bases). The CDR3 contains 14 residues. V gave up 6 bases and J gave up 2 bases, with 10 bases separating them. From germline, CDR1 is MNHEY and CDR2 SMNVEV (reference sequence). DNA for the CDR3: TGTGCCAGCAGCTGGGGCCAAAACACCGGGGAGCTGTTTTTT. Amino acids: CASSWGQNTGELFF.

The V call is TRBV12-3 or TRBV12-4, the J call TRBJ1-2; possibly TRBD1 for D (5 bases). V shed 6 bases and J shed 0 bases, with 8 bases lying between them. The CDR3 runs 13 residues. Written as DNA, the CDR3 is TGTGCCAGCAGGGGGGGAGCTAACTATGGCTACACCTTC. It yields the protein CASRGGANYGYTF.

The chain carries TRBV30 and TRBJ2-6, with TRBD1 identical over 8 bases. The CDR3 contains 13 residues. The V and J ends lost 2 bases and 11 bases, in that order; junction bases with no gene match: 5. The germline V gene has CDR1 GTSNPN and CDR2 SVGIG (reference sequence). The CDR3: CAWSLDRVDVLTF. CDR3 bases: TGTGCCTGGAGTTTGGACAGGGTCGACGTCCTGACTTTC. Full variable domain (rest looked up from reference TRBV30 and TRBJ2-6): SQTIHQWPATLVQPVGSPLSLECTVEGTSNPNLYWYRQAAGRGLQLLFYSVGIGQISSEVPQNLSASRPQDRQFILSSKKLLLSDSGFYLCAWSLDRVDVLTFGAGSRLTVL.

The gene calls are TRBV4-2 and TRBJ1-2, with D uncertain. V lost 4 bases and J lost 1, with 7 bases in between. The CDR3 is 13 amino acids. Per germline, CDR1 LGHNA and CDR2 YNFKEQ. The CDR3 DNA is TGTGCCAGCAGCCCGGGATTTAACTATGGCTACACCTTC. It translates to CASSPGFNYGYTF.

The rearrangement uses TRBV11-2 and TRBJ2-5, with TRBD2 as a possible D gene (5 bases). Germline lookup yields CDR1 SGHAT and CDR2 FQNNGV. V gave up 4 bases and J gave up 5 bases, with 11 bases separating them. This CDR3 is 13 amino acids long. The CDR3 region is CASSWAPGETQYF. The CDR3, as DNA: TGTGCCAGCAGCTGGGCCCCGGGGGAGACCCAGTACTTC. Full variable domain (outside the CDR3, taken from reference TRBV11-2 and TRBJ2-5): EAGVAQSPRYKIIEKRQSVAFWCNPISGHATLYWYQQILGQGPKLLIQFQNNGVVDDSQLPKDRFSAERLKGVDSTLKIQPAKLEDSAVYLCASSWAPGETQYFGPGTRLLVL.

This clone was seen only once. The J gene is TRBJ1-2, the V gene TRBV28; D is unresolved. Germline-derived CDR1 and CDR2 are MDHEN and SYDVKM. The CDR3 is 18 residues long. Trimming stripped 2 bases from V and 5 bases from J, with 24 bases between. This CDR3 reads CASSLPPSREVGKYGYTF. The CDR3 DNA follows: TGTGCCAGCAGTTTACCCCCCTCCCGCGAGGTCGGGAAATATGGCTACACCTTC.

The CDR3 sequence is CAWDGGGFRTDTQYF. CDR3 DNA sequence: TGTGCCTGGGACGGGGGGGGATTTCGAACAGATACGCAGTATTTT. V is TRBV30 and J is TRBJ2-3; 8 bases are shared with TRBD2. The CDR3 contains 15 residues. The V and J ends lost 5 bases and 3 bases, in that order; junction bases with no gene match: 10. CDR1 GTSNPN and CDR2 SVGIG come from the germline V gene (reference sequence).

The rearrangement links TRBV19 to TRBJ2-3, with 8 positions matching TRBD2. CDR3 length: 16 residues. The V gene end was trimmed by 6 bases and the J gene end by 6 bases; junction bases not matched to a gene: 14. Germline values: CDR1 LNHDA, CDR2 SQIVND (reference sequence). The CDR3 sequence is CASSTTGTSVLDTQYF. The CDR3 DNA reads TGTGCCAGTAGCACCACCGGGACTAGTGTCTTGGATACGCAGTATTTT.

The chain combines TRBV30 with TRBJ1-2, with TRBD1 identical over 7 bases. Germline V gives CDR1 GTSNPN, CDR2 SVGIG (reference sequence). The CDR3 consists of 21 residues. With V trimmed by 2 bases and J by 5 bases, 29 bases remained unmatched. The chain's CDR3 is CAWSNSPGQLSRPPQLYGYTF. The CDR3 coding sequence is TGTGCCTGGAGTAACTCCCCGGGACAGTTATCCCGCCCGCCCCAGTTATATGGCTACACCTTC.

The gene calls are TRBV4-3 and TRBJ2-2, with D perhaps TRBD2 (6 bases). The CDR3 is 15 residues long. Germline CDR1 reads LGHNA; CDR2 reads YSLEER. Trimming removed 6 bases from V and 2 bases from J, with 13 bases in between. The DNA for the CDR3 is TGCGCCAGCAGTCCGGGGACTTTAAACACCGGGGAGCTGTTTTTT. It codes for CASSPGTLNTGELFF.